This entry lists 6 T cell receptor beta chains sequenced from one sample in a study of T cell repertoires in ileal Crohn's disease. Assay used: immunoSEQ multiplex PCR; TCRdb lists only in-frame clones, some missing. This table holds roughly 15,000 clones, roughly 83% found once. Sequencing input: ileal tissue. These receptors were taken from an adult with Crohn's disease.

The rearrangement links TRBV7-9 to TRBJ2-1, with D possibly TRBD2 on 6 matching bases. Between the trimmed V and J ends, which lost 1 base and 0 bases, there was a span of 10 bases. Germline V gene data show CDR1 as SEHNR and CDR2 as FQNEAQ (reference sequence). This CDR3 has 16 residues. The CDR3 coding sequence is TGTGCCAGCAGCTTAGGGCGGGGAAGCTCCTACAATGAGCAGTTCTTC. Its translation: CASSLGRGSSYNEQFF.

CDR3 region: CASGLSAHKAEAFF. CDR3 coding DNA: TGTGCTAGTGGTTTGAGCGCTCATAAGGCTGAAGCTTTCTTT. This rearrangement joins TRBV12-5 to TRBJ1-1, with D unclear. The germline gives CDR1 LGHNT, CDR2 FRNRAP. Trimming took off 2 bases at V and 6 bases at J, with 13 bases between the two ends. The CDR3 is 14 amino acids.

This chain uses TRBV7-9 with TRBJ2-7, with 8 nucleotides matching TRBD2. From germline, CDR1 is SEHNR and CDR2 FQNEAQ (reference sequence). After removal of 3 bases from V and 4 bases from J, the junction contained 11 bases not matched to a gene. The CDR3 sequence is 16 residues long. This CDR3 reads CASSFYTGGRSYEQYF. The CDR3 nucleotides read TGTGCCAGCAGCTTCTACACGGGGGGGAGATCTTACGAGCAGTACTTC.

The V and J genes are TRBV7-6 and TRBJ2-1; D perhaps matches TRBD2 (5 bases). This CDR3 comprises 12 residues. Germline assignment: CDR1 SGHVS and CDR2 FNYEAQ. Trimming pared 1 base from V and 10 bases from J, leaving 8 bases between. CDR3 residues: CASSLGGEEQFF. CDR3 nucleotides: TGTGCCAGCAGCTTAGGGGGAGAGGAGCAGTTCTTC.

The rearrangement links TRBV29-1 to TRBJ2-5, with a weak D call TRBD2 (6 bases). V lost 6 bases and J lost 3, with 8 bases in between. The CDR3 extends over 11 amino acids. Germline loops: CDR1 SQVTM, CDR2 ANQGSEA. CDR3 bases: TGCAGCGTGCGGGACGAAGAGACCCAGTACTTC. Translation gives CSVRDEETQYF.

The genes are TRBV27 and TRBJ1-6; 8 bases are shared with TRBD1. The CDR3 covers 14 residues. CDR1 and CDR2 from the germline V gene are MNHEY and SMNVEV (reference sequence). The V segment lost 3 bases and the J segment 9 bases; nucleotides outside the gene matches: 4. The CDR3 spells CASSLKQGVSPLHF. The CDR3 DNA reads TGTGCCAGCAGTTTGAAACAGGGGGTTTCACCCCTCCACTTT.